This T cell receptor beta chain was obtained from a study of cytomegalovirus exposure and HLA in healthy donors. Remarks on this clone: Its antigen is not known.

Findings of the study overall: Presence/absence analyses treated sequencing depth as roughly uniform across donors.

CDR3 length: 15 residues. Trimming took off 4 bases at V and 1 base at J, with 13 bases between the two ends. Germline-derived CDR1 and CDR2 are MNHEY and SVGAGI. This PCR relied on a set of 60 Vbeta primers and 13 Jbeta primers. Produced via immunoSEQ multiplex PCR; TCRdb's table is partial and in-frame only. The sample holds 160,000 or so clones, 78% seen once. The chain couples TRBV6-5 to TRBJ1-1, with D maybe TRBD1 (5 bases). The receptor was derived from a male donor in good health and CMV-seronegative. The sequenced material came from PBMCs. CDR3 residues: CASSSATASNTEAFF. The CDR3 bases are TGTGCCAGCAGTTCTGCGACAGCTTCGAACACTGAAGCTTTCTTT.